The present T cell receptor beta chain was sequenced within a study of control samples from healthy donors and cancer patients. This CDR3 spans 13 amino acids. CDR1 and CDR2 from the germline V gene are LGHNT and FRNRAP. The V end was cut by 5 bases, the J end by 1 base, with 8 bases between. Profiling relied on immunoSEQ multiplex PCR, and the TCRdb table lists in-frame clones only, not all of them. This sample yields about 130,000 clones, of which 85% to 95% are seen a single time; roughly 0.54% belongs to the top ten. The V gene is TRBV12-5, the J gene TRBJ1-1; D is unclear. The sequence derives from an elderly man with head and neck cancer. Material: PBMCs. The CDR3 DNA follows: TGTGCTAGTGGTGAACAGCCGAACACTGAAGCTTTCTTT. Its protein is CASGEQPNTEAFF.